These 12 T cell receptor beta chains originate from one sample sequenced in a study of T cell repertoires in ileal Crohn's disease. Assay: immunoSEQ multiplex PCR; the TCRdb copy retains only in-frame clones and omits some. The sample contains about 62,000 clones, 85% to 90% of which appear only once. Time point here: neoterminal ileum biopsy at postoperative endoscopy, about 6 months after surgery. The sample taken for sequencing was ileal tissue. The receptors shown here come from an adult with Crohn's disease.

The count of this clone is one. The rearrangement links TRBV29-1 to TRBJ1-2; no clear D. The length of the CDR3 is 13 residues. Trimming took 5 bases from V and 3 from J, leaving 13 bases between them. Germline CDR1 is SQVTM and CDR2 is ANQGSEA. The CDR3 sequence is CSVREEYHYGYTF. The CDR3 region has the DNA TGCAGCGTTAGGGAGGAATATCACTATGGCTACACCTTC.

This clone was counted a single time. The chain joins TRBV19 to TRBJ1-5, with 7 bases matching TRBD1. J lost 5 bases, V lost 7 bases, and 11 bases had no gene match. Germline assignment: CDR1 LNHDA and CDR2 SQIVND (reference sequence). The length of the CDR3 is 15 residues. DNA of the CDR3: TGTGCCAGTATAAATCGCGGGACAGACGATCAGCCCCAGCATTTT. It translates to CASINRGTDDQPQHF.

This clone has just one count. The V gene is TRBV14, the J gene TRBJ2-1; D not resolved. The CDR3 consists of 15 residues. The germline V gene encodes CDR1 SGHDN and CDR2 FVKESK. Trimming pared 1 base from V and 7 bases from J, leaving 14 bases between. As DNA, the CDR3 is TGTGCCAGCAGCCAAGTAAGAACACTAAAAAATGAGCAGTTCTTC. Protein: CASSQVRTLKNEQFF. Full variable domain (outside the CDR3, taken from reference TRBV14 and TRBJ2-1): EAGVTQFPSHSVIEKGQTVTLRCDPISGHDNLYWYRRVMGKEIKFLLHFVKESKQDESGMPNNRFLAERTGGTYSTLKVQPAELEDSGVYFCASSQVRTLKNEQFFGPGTRLTVL.

A word on this clone: An end of the junction differs from the germline gene, which may be a read error. As DNA, the CDR3 is TGTGCTAGCAGCCGCGTGGGCGGGAGTCGGGAGACCCAGTACTTC. Translation gives CASSRVGGSRETQYF. The rearrangement links TRBV7-7 to TRBJ2-5, with 7 bases aligning to TRBD2. Per the germline V gene, CDR1 is SSHAT and CDR2 is FNYEAQ (reference sequence). There are 15 residues in the CDR3.

The V gene is TRBV2, the J gene TRBJ1-5; no firm D call. The CDR3 runs to 14 residues. Germline values: CDR1 SNHLY, CDR2 FYNNEI. With 3 bases removed from V and 6 bases from J, the gap between germline ends came to 12 bases. The CDR3 loop reads CASSDLGRTQPQHF. The DNA of the CDR3 is TGTGCCAGCAGTGATCTGGGGAGGACTCAGCCCCAGCATTTT.

The CDR3, as DNA: TGTGCCAGCAGCCACCAAAGCGGACAGGGTTTTGGCTACACCTTC. Translation: CASSHQSGQGFGYTF. The chain recombines TRBV7-2 with TRBJ1-2; 8 nucleotides match TRBD1. Germline lookup yields CDR1 SGHTA and CDR2 FQGNSA. The CDR3 spans 15 residues. Trimming cost V 5 bases and J 7 bases; bases outside gene matches: 12.

The chain uses TRBV5-1 and TRBJ1-6, with 8 bases matching TRBD1. V was pared by 8 bases and J by 10 bases, with 8 bases of the junction left unmatched. The CDR3 is 13 residues long. CDR1 is SGHRS and CDR2 is YFSETQ in the germline V gene. CDR3 coding DNA: TGCGCCAGTGCAGACAGGGGAGACTCACCCCTCCACTTT. It codes for CASADRGDSPLHF.

This chain uses TRBV14 with TRBJ1-1, with D perhaps TRBD1 (6 bases). In germline, CDR1 is SGHDN, CDR2 FVKESK. V shed 5 bases and J shed 6 bases, with 13 bases lying between them. The CDR3 contains 13 residues. The CDR3 region has the DNA TGTGCCAGCAGCTCCACCAGGGGCGCTGAAGCTTTCTTT. Its translation: CASSSTRGAEAFF.

The V call is TRBV6-1, the J call TRBJ1-1; a weak D match, TRBD1 (5 bases). This CDR3 is built from 14 residues. Germline-derived CDR1 and CDR2 are MNHNS and SASEGT. Trimming cost V 3 bases and J 5 bases, with 13 bases left between them. The CDR3 DNA sequence: TGTGCCAGCAGTGACCTCAGGGTCGGAACTGAAGCTTTCTTT. Protein sequence: CASSDLRVGTEAFF.

The chain uses TRBV2 and TRBJ1-6, with 10 bases identical to TRBD1. The germline V gene encodes CDR1 SNHLY and CDR2 FYNNEI. This CDR3 is built from 14 residues. After removal of 4 bases from V and 9 bases from J, the junction contained 3 bases not matched to a gene. The CDR3 sequence: CASSGTGGSSPLHF. CDR3 nucleotide sequence: TGTGCCAGCAGTGGGACAGGGGGATCTTCACCCCTCCACTTT.

The CDR3 DNA sequence: TGCGCCAGCAGCCAAGGGGCAGACTACAATGAGCAGTTCTTC. Its translation: CASSQGADYNEQFF. The V gene is TRBV4-1, the J gene TRBJ2-1; D gene uncertain. The V end lost 1 base, the J end lost 3 bases, and 7 bases lay between the germline ends. The CDR3 length is 14 residues. Germline V gene lookup returns CDR1 MGHRA and CDR2 YSYEKL.

V gene TRBV6-6 combines with J gene TRBJ1-3; D unresolved. Trimming cost V 8 bases and J 4 bases, with 9 bases left between them. Germline V gives CDR1 MNHNY, CDR2 SVGAGI (reference sequence). The CDR3 is 12 residues long. This CDR3 reads CASRVQGNTIYF. The CDR3 DNA sequence: TGTGCCAGCCGGGTTCAAGGAAACACCATATATTTT.